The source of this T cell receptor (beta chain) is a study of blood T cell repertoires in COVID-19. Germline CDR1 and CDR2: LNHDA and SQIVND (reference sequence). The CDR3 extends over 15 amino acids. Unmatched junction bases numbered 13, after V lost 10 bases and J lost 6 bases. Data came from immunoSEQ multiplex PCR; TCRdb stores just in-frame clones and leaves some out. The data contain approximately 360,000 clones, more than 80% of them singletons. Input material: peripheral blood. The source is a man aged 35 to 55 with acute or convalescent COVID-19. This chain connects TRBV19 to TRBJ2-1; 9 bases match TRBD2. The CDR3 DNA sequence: TGTGCCACCATGACTCCAGCGGGGGGTCCCAATGAGCAGTTCTTC. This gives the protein CATMTPAGGPNEQFF.